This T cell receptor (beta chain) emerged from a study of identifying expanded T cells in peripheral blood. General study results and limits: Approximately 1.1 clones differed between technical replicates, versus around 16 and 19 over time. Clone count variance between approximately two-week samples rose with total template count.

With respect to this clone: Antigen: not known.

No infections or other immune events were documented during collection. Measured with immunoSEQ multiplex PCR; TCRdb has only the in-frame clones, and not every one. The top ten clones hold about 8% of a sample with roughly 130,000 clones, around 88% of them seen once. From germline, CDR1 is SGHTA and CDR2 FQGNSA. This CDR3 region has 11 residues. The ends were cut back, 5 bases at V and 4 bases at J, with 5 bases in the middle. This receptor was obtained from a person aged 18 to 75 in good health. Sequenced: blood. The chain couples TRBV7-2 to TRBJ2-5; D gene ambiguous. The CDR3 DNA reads TGTGCCAGCAGCCCCGTAGAGACCCAGTACTTC. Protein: CASSPVETQYF.